Listed below are T cell receptor beta chains from one sample, sequenced in a study of CXCR4 blockade with PD-1 therapy in pancreatic cancer. The table came from immunoSEQ multiplex PCR; TCRdb's copy has only in-frame clones and leaves some out. The sample yields roughly 840 clones, roughly 40% seen once. Sequencing used tumor tissue. These receptors were collected from a human donor with pancreatic ductal adenocarcinoma. Both conserved end residues are part of each CDR3. The D gene is left open where the match is weak.

>TRBV7-6|TRBJ1-6|14|NA
TGTGCCAGCAGCTTAGCCGGGGATGGTTCACCCCTCCACTTT
CASSLAGDGSPLHF
>TRBV18|TRBJ2-5|15|TRBD2
TGTGCCAGCTCACCGGGACTAGCGGGGTCCGAGACCCAGTACTTC
CASSPGLAGSETQYF
>TRBV6-8|TRBJ1-1|13|NA
TGTGCCAGCAGTTCCGGCAGGAACACTGAAGCTTTCTTT
CASSSGRNTEAFF